The rows below give T cell receptor beta chains drawn from one sample of a study of identical twins. One entry per CDR3 protein results from TCRdb running MiXCR on the 5' RACE reads. The sample includes about 660,000 distinct CDR3 sequences, 8.6% of them seen just once. A further study also used this sample, focusing on yellow fever vaccine responses in identical twins.

Sample: PBMCs. The receptors originated from a woman younger than 30 in good health. Both conserved end residues are part of each CDR3. The D gene is left open where the match is weak. The size of a clone is reported for some rows only, either as once, few or many, or as a class for expanded clones.

clone_size,j_call,v_call,d_call,cdr3_nt,cdr3_aa
many,TRBJ1-1,TRBV6-4,TRBD1,TGTGCCAGCAGTGACAGCGGGGACAGCCCCACTGAAGCTTTCTTT,CASSDSGDSPTEAFF
many,TRBJ2-1,TRBV5-1,TRBD1,TGCGCCAGCAGCCTCAACAGGGGGCTTAACTACAATGAGCAGTTCTTC,CASSLNRGLNYNEQFF
.,TRBJ2-2,TRBV7-6,.,TGTGCCAGCAGCCAAGGGGGTTATTGGGACACCGGGGAGCTGTTTTTT,CASSQGGYWDTGELFF
few,TRBJ2-2,TRBV30,.,TGTGCCTGGAGTGTTTTGACATCCGCCGGGGAGCTGTTTTTT,CAWSVLTSAGELFF
few,TRBJ2-7,TRBV20-1,.,TGCAGTGCTAGCAACGACCCAATGGGCTACGAGCAGTACTTC,CSASNDPMGYEQYF
many,TRBJ1-2,TRBV20-1,.,TGCAGTGCTAACCGGGACACCTATGGCTACACCTTC,CSANRDTYGYTF
.,TRBJ2-7,TRBV25-1,.,TGTGCCAGCAGTGCAGAGAGGCGTCCCTACGAGCAGTACTTC,CASSAERRPYEQYF
.,TRBJ2-1,TRBV4-2,.,TGTGCCAGCAGCCAAGAGGACGGGACTTATCGGGACAATGAGCAGTTCTTC,CASSQEDGTYRDNEQFF
few,TRBJ2-7,TRBV12-3/TRBV12-4,.,TGTGCCAGCAGCTTGCCCGACCTAGCCTACGAGCAGTACTTC,CASSLPDLAYEQYF
many,TRBJ2-1,TRBV5-6,.,TGTGCCAGCAGCTTGGTCGGGACCTACAATGAGCAGTTCTTC,CASSLVGTYNEQFF
many,TRBJ2-3,TRBV7-8,.,TGTGCCAGCAGCTTTGAGGGTTTCGGCACAGATACGCAGTATTTT,CASSFEGFGTDTQYF
.,TRBJ2-3,TRBV6-5,.,TGTGCCAGCAGTTACCTCCCCGACGCATCAGATACGCAGTATTTT,CASSYLPDASDTQYF
.,TRBJ2-1,TRBV24-1,TRBD1,TGTGCCACCAGTGATCCAGCGGACAGGGGAAACGACAATGAGCAGTTCTTC,CATSDPADRGNDNEQFF
.,TRBJ1-2,TRBV3-1,TRBD1,TGTGCCAGCAGCCAATGGGACAGGGCCCCCTATGGCTACACCTTC,CASSQWDRAPYGYTF